The sequence of this TCR beta chain was determined in a study of T cell repertoires in cytomegalovirus infection. Notes on the study in general: The ex vivo response was dominated by HLA-C-restricted CMV-specific TCR beta clonotypes.

TCRdb reprocessed the reads with MiXCR, giving one entry per CDR3 protein. The table lists roughly 500,000 distinct CDR3 sequences, roughly 42% of them singletons, with just under 45% in the top ten. Germline V gives CDR1 SEHNR, CDR2 FQNEAQ (reference sequence). This CDR3 spans 15 amino acids. The V and J ends lost 3 bases and 1 base respectively, with 12 bases between them. About this clonotype: What it binds is not known.

The receptor was derived from a human donor in good health (CMV status not recorded). Some clones in this sample may be carry-over from other donors' samples. The chain uses TRBV7-9 and TRBJ1-1; D gene ambiguous. This material consisted of cultured PBMCs, taken from culture after CMV antigen stimulation. The CDR3 loop reads CASSFSLGPNTEAFF. The CDR3 DNA is TGTGCCAGCAGCTTTTCTCTGGGCCCGAACACTGAAGCTTTCTTT. The whole variable domain, remainder taken from reference TRBV7-9 and TRBJ1-1, is DTGVSQNPRHKITKRGQNVTFRCDPISEHNRLYWYRQTLGQGPEFLTYFQNEAQLEKSRLLSDRFSAERPKGSFSTLEIQRTEQGDSAMYLCASSFSLGPNTEAFFGQGTRLTVV.